One and the same sample provided the 2 T cell receptor beta chains below, sequenced in a study of shared clonotypes between healthy human individuals. TCRdb keeps only in-frame clones here, not all; method: immunoSEQ multiplex PCR. Altogether around 700,000 clones are present, around 73% being singletons, with the ten largest covering around 2%. The sample was memory CD4+ T cells sorted from blood. The subset is: CD45RA-negative fraction. The receptor set was obtained from a woman aged 30 to 39 in good health.

The rearrangement links TRBV5-1 to TRBJ2-2; 9 nucleotides match TRBD1. The ends lost 4 bases at V and 5 bases at J; junction bases unmatched: 9. From germline, CDR1 is SGHRS and CDR2 YFSETQ. This CDR3 is built from 16 residues. CDR3 DNA: TGCGCCAGCAGCCCTTCCGGGACAGGGCAAACCGGGGAGCTGTTTTTT. Residues: CASSPSGTGQTGELFF.

This sequence joins TRBV5-1 and TRBJ2-7; tentative D call: TRBD2 (6 bases). Germline V CDR1 and CDR2: SGHRS, YFSETQ. The CDR3 runs 14 residues. The V end was cut by 5 bases, the J end by 6 bases, with 18 bases between. The CDR3 region is CASRLGASAGEQYF. The CDR3 nucleotides are TGCGCCAGCAGACTAGGGGCTAGCGCTGGCGAGCAGTACTTC. Variable domain in full (rest from reference TRBV5-1 and TRBJ2-7): KAGVTQTPRYLIKTRGQQVTLSCSPISGHRSVSWYQQTPGQGLQFLFEYFSETQRNKGNFPGRFSGRQFSNSRSEMNVSTLELGDSALYLCASRLGASAGEQYFGPGTRLTVT.